The present TCR beta chain was sequenced within a study of OX40 agonist ivuxolimab in advanced cancers. Across the study: Three patients had partial responses: one hepatocellular carcinoma, two cutaneous melanoma.

The CDR3 spans 13 residues. V shed 5 bases and J 5 bases; nucleotides not matched to a gene: 2. Germline V CDR1 and CDR2: SGHTA, FQGNSA. The repertoire was sequenced with immunoSEQ multiplex PCR; TCRdb's copy has only in-frame clones and lacks some. The sample has roughly 71,000 clones; 65% to 90% are singletons. The material sequenced was CD4+ or CD8+ T cells sorted from blood, taken in a trial of the OX40 agonist ivuxolimab. The V call is TRBV7-2, the J call TRBJ1-1; 10 bases map to TRBD1. The source of this sequence is an adult with an advanced solid tumor such as melanoma, head and neck, liver or kidney cancer. CDR3 in DNA: TGTGCCAGCAGCCAGGGACAGGGGACTGAAGCTTTCTTT. This translates into CASSQGQGTEAFF.